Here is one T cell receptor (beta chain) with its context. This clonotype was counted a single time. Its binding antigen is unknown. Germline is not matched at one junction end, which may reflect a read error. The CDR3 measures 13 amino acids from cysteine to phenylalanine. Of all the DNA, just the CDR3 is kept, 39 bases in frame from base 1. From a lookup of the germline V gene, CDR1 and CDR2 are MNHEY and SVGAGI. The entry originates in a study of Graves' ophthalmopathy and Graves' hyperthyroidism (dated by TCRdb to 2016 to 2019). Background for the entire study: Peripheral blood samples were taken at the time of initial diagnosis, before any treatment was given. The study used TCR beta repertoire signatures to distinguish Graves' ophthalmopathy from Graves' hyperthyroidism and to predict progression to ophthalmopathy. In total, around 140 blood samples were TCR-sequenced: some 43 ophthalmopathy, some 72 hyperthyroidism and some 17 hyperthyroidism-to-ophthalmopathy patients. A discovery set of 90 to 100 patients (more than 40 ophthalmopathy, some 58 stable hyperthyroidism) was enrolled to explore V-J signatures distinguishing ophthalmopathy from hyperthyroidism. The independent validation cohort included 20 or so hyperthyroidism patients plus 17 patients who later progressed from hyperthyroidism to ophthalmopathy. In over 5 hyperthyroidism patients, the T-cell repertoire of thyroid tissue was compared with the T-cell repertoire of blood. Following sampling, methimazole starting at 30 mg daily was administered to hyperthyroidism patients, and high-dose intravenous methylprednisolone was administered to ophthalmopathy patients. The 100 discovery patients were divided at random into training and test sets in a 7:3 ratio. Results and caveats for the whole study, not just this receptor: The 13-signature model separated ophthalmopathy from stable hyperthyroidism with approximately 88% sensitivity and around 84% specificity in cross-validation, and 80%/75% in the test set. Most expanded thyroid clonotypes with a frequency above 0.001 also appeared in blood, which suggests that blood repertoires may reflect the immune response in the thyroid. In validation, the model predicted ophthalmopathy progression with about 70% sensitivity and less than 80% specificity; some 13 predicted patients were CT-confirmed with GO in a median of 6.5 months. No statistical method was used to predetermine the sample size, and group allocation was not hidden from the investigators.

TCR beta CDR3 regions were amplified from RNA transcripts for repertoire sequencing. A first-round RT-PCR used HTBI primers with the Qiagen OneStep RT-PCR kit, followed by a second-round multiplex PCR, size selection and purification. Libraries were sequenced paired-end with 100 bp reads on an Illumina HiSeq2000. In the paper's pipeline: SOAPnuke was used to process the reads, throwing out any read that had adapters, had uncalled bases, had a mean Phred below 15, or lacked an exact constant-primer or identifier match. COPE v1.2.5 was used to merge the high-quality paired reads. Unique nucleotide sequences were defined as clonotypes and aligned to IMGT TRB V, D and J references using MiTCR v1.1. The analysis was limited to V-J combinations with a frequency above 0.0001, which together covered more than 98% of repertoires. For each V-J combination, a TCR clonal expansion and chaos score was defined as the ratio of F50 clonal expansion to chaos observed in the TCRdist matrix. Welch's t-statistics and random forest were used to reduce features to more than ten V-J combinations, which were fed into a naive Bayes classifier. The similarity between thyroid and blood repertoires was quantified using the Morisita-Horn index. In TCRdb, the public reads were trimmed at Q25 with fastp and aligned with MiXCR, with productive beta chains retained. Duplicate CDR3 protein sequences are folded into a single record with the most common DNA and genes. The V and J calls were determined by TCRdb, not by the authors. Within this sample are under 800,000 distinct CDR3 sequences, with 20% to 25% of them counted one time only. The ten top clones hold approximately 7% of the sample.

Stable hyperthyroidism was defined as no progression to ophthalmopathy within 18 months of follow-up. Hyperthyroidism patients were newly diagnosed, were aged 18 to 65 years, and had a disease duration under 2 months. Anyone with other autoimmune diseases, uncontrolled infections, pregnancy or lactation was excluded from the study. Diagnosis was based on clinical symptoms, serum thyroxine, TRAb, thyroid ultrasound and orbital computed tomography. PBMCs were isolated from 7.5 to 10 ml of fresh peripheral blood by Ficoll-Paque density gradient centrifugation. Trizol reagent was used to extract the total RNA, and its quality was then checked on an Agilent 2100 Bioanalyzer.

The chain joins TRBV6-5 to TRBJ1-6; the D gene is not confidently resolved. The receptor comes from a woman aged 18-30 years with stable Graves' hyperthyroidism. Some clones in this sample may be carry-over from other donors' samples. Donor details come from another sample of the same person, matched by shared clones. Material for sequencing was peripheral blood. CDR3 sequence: CASSSASYSHLHF. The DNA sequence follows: TGTGCCAGCAGTTCCGCCAGTTATTCACACCTCCACTTT.